The clone carrying this TCR beta chain was observed a few times. This sample was taken from a study of blood T cell repertoires in COVID-19. About the study: Samples taken during acute and convalescent COVID-19 were collected in the United States, Italy and Spain. The analysed material was cDNA or gDNA that came from T cells, B-cell-depleted T cells, or PBMCs.

In the original analysis: The authors estimated nucleated cell counts from reference gene primer amplification. The protocol was immunoSEQ multiplex PCR, while the TCRdb copy is restricted to in-frame clones and leaves out a portion. V and J calls and clone size follow that table, whereas D and trimming were derived from the DNA. This table has roughly 99,000 clones, about three quarters appearing once. The source of this sequence is a man aged 70 or older with acute or convalescent COVID-19. The material sequenced was peripheral blood.

The CDR3 DNA is TGCGCCAGCAGCCACGGACAGGGGTCAGATACGCAGTATTTT. Protein sequence: CASSHGQGSDTQYF. The chain couples TRBV5-1 to TRBJ2-3; TRBD1 aligns across 9 bases. This CDR3 has 14 residues. Germline-derived CDR1 and CDR2 are SGHRS and YFSETQ. J lost 4 bases, V lost 4 bases, and 4 bases had no gene match.